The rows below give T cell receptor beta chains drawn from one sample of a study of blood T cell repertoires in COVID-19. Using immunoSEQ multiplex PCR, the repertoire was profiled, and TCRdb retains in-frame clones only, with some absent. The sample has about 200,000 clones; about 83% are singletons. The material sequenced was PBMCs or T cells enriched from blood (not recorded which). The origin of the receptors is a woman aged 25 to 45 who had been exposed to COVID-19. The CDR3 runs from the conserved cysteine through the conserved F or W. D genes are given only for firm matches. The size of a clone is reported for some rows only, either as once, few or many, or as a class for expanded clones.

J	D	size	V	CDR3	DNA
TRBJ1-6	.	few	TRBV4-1	CASSQGPGDQSPLHF	TGCGCCAGCAGCCAAGGTCCGGGGGACCAATCACCCCTCCACTTT
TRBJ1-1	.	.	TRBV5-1	CASSLADDEGWEAFF	TGCGCCAGCAGCTTGGCCGATGATGAGGGATGGGAAGCTTTCTTT
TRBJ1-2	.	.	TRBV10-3	CAISAADSSNYGYTF	TGTGCCATCAGTGCCGCGGACAGCTCTAACTATGGCTACACCTTC
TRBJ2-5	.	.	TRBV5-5	CASSSPPEEETQYF	TGTGCCAGCAGCTCGCCTCCCGAGGAGGAGACCCAGTACTTC
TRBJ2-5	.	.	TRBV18	CASSPTKETQYF	TGTGCCAGCTCACCCACAAAAGAGACCCAGTACTTC
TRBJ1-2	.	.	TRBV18	CASSPQAGESYGYTF	TGTGCCAGCTCACCACAAGCCGGTGAGTCGTATGGCTACACCTTC
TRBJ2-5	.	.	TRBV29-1	CSVTTTGEETQYF	TGCAGCGTCACCACGACCGGAGAAGAGACCCAGTACTTC
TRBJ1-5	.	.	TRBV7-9	CASSPSGGREQPQHF	TGTGCCAGCAGCCCCTCCGGGGGGCGGGAACAGCCCCAGCATTTT
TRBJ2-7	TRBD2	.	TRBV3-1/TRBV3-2	CASSRASTSDYEQYF	TGTGCCAGCAGCCGCGCCTCTACTAGCGACTACGAGCAGTACTTC
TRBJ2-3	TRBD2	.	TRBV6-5	CASSAGLAGLNTQYF	TGTGCCAGCAGCGCCGGACTAGCGGGTCTAAATACGCAGTATTTT
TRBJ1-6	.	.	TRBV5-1	CASSLGGRARNSPLHF	TGCGCCAGCAGCTTGGGTGGCAGGGCCCGAAATTCACCCCTCCACTTT
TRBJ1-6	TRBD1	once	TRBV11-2	CASSLKGGTGDSPLHF	TGTGCCAGCAGCCTAAAAGGGGGGACAGGGGATTCACCCCTCCACTTT
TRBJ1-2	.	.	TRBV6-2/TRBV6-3	CASSYSGGRSYGYTF	TGTGCCAGCAGTTACTCCGGGGGGAGAAGCTATGGCTACACCTTC
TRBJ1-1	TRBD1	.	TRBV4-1	CASSQDTGQGSNWNTEAFF	TGCGCCAGCAGTCAAGATACGGGACAGGGATCTAACTGGAACACTGAAGCTTTCTTT
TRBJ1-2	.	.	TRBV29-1	CSLDRNYGYTF	TGCAGCCTAGACAGGAACTATGGCTACACCTTC
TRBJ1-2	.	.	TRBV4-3	CASSQAGWSNYGYTF	TGCGCCAGCAGCCAAGCGGGATGGTCTAACTATGGCTACACCTTC
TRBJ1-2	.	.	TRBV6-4	CASSDSVFPNYGYTF	TGTGCCAGCAGTGACTCCGTGTTCCCGAACTATGGCTACACCTTC
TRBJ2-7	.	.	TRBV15	CATSRGNRDTPYEQYF	TGTGCCACCAGCAGAGGCAACCGGGACACCCCCTACGAGCAGTACTTC
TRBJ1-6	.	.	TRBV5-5	CASSLERGTKEAPLHF	TGTGCCAGCAGCTTGGAACGGGGGACTAAGGAGGCACCCCTCCACTTT